This TCR beta chain is drawn from a study of blood T cell repertoires in COVID-19. Study overall: Sources were T cells, B-cell-depleted T cells, or PBMCs; the material itself was cDNA or gDNA.

Germline CDR1 and CDR2: SGHNT and YENEEA. The CDR3 runs 16 residues. Between the trimmed V and J ends, which lost 0 bases and 2 bases, there was a span of 13 bases. Participant reports of clinical history set cohort assignment. Assay used: immunoSEQ multiplex PCR; TCRdb lists only in-frame clones, some missing. The profile shows almost 65,000 clones, more than 70% of them singletons. Sequenced material: PBMCs or T cells enriched from blood (not recorded which). The V and J genes are TRBV11-3 and TRBJ1-1; no reliable D call. The receptor was derived from a woman aged 35 to 49 who had recovered from COVID-19. The CDR3 sequence is CASSLDNWEGNTEAFF. The CDR3 region has the DNA TGTGCCAGCAGCTTAGATAATTGGGAGGGTAACACTGAAGCTTTCTTT.